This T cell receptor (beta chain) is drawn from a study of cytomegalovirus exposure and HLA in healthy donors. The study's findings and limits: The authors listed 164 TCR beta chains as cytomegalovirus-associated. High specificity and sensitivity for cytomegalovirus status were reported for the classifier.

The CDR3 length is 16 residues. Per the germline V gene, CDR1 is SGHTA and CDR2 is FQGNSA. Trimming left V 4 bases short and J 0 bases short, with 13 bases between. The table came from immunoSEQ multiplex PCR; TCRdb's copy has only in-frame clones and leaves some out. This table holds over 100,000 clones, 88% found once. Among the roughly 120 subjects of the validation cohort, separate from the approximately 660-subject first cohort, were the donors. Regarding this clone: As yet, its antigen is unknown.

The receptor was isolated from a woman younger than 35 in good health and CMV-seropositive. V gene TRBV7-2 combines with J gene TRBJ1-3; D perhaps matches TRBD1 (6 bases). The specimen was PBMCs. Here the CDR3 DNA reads TGTGCCAGCAGCTCCCACAGGGAAAGCTCTGGAAACACCATATATTTT. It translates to CASSSHRESSGNTIYF. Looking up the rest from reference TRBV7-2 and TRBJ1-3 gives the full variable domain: GAGVSQSPSNKVTEKGKDVELRCDPISGHTALYWYRQSLGQGLEFLIYFQGNSAPDKSGLPSDRFSAERTGGSVSTLTIQRTQQEDSAVYLCASSSHRESSGNTIYFGEGSWLTVV.